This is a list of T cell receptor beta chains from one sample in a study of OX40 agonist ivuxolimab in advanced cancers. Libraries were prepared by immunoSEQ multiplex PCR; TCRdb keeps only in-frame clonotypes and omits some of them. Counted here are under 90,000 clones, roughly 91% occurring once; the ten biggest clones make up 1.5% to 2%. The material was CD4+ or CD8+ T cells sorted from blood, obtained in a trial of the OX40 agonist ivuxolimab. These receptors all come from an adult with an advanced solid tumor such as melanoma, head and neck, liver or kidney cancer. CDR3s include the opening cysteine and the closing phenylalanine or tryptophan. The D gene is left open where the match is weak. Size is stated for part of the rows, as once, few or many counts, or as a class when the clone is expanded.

CDR3 DNA: TGTGCCAGCAGCCAACTTCGTAGTCTCGTTGCTGAAGCTTTCTTT
CDR3 protein: CASSQLRSLVAEAFF
V gene: TRBV14
D gene: -
J gene: TRBJ1-1
clone size: few

CDR3 DNA: TGTGCCAGTAGAGCCTTGCGGGAAGAGACCCAGTACTTC
CDR3 protein: CASRALREETQYF
V gene: TRBV19
D gene: -
J gene: TRBJ2-5
clone size: -

CDR3 DNA: TGTGCCAGCAGCAGGAGGCGGGGTAACTATGGCTACACCTTC
CDR3 protein: CASSRRRGNYGYTF
V gene: TRBV5-4
D gene: -
J gene: TRBJ1-2
clone size: -

CDR3 DNA: TGTGCCATCAGTGAGTCGAGGGCTAGCGGGGGTCAAGAGACCCAGTACTTC
CDR3 protein: CAISESRASGGQETQYF
V gene: TRBV10-3
D gene: TRBD2
J gene: TRBJ2-5
clone size: -

CDR3 DNA: TGCGCCAGCGGCGGGGGGACAGGAAGAGAGCAGTTCTTC
CDR3 protein: CASGGGTGREQFF
V gene: TRBV10-1
D gene: -
J gene: TRBJ2-1
clone size: -

CDR3 DNA: TGTGCCAGCAGCCCGACGAGAAACACCATATATTTT
CDR3 protein: CASSPTRNTIYF
V gene: TRBV7-9
D gene: -
J gene: TRBJ1-3
clone size: once

CDR3 DNA: TGTGCCAGCAGCGTAGGGCCTCCTCGAGAGCAGTTCTTC
CDR3 protein: CASSVGPPREQFF
V gene: TRBV9
D gene: -
J gene: TRBJ2-1
clone size: few

CDR3 DNA: TGTGCCAGCAGCCACGACAGGGATGGTGAAAAACTGTTTTTT
CDR3 protein: CASSHDRDGEKLFF
V gene: TRBV7-9
D gene: TRBD1
J gene: TRBJ1-4
clone size: -

CDR3 DNA: TGCGCCAGCAGCTACGGCCCAGCGTCTGATAATGAGCAGTTCTTC
CDR3 protein: CASSYGPASDNEQFF
V gene: TRBV5-1
D gene: -
J gene: TRBJ2-1
clone size: -

CDR3 DNA: TGTGCCAGCAGCTATCAGGGGAACTATGGCTACACCTTC
CDR3 protein: CASSYQGNYGYTF
V gene: TRBV11-1
D gene: -
J gene: TRBJ1-2
clone size: -

CDR3 DNA: TGTGCCAGCAGTTTGGGGTTGGGTGAGCAGTTCTTC
CDR3 protein: CASSLGLGEQFF
V gene: TRBV28
D gene: -
J gene: TRBJ2-1
clone size: -

CDR3 DNA: TGTGCCACCCTGGGACAGGGGGGGGGAAATGAGCAGTTCTTC
CDR3 protein: CATLGQGGGNEQFF
V gene: TRBV10-3
D gene: TRBD1
J gene: TRBJ2-1
clone size: -

CDR3 DNA: TGTGCCAGCAGCCGGGTCAACCGGGCTCAAGAGACCCAGTACTTC
CDR3 protein: CASSRVNRAQETQYF
V gene: TRBV7-9
D gene: -
J gene: TRBJ2-5
clone size: -

CDR3 DNA: TGTGCCAGCTCACCCCCTAGCGGGGGCCACAATGAGCAGTTCTTC
CDR3 protein: CASSPPSGGHNEQFF
V gene: TRBV18
D gene: TRBD2
J gene: TRBJ2-1
clone size: -

CDR3 DNA: TGCGCCAGCAGTACAGGAAGCACAGATACGCAGTATTTT
CDR3 protein: CASSTGSTDTQYF
V gene: TRBV5-1
D gene: -
J gene: TRBJ2-3
clone size: -

CDR3 DNA: TGTGCCAGCGTAAAAGCCGGGGGACAGGAATACGAGCAGTACTTC
CDR3 protein: CASVKAGGQEYEQYF
V gene: TRBV6-5
D gene: TRBD1
J gene: TRBJ2-7
clone size: -

CDR3 DNA: TGTGCCAGCAGTACGGGGGGACCTCCCCTCTCTAACTATGGCTACACCTTC
CDR3 protein: CASSTGGPPLSNYGYTF
V gene: TRBV28
D gene: -
J gene: TRBJ1-2
clone size: once

CDR3 DNA: TGTGCCAGCAGCTTCGCGGGGCCAGATACGCAGTATTTT
CDR3 protein: CASSFAGPDTQYF
V gene: TRBV7-9
D gene: -
J gene: TRBJ2-3
clone size: -